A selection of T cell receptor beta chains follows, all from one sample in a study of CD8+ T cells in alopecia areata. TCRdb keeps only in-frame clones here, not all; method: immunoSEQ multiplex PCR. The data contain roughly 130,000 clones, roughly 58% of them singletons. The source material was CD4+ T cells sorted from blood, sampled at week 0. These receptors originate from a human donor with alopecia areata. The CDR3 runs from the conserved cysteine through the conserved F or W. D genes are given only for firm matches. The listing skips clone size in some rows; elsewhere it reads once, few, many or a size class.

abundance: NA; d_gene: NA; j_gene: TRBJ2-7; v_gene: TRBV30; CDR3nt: TGTGCCTGGAGTGTATCTAGGAGGCAGTACTTC; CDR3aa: CAWSVSRRQYF
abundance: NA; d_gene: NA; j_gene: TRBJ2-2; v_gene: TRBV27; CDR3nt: TGTGCCAGCCAAATGGGGGCGAACACCGGGGAGCTGTTTTTT; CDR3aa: CASQMGANTGELFF
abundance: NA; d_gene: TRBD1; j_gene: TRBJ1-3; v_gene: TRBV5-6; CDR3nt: TGTGCCAGCAGCGGAGAATTAACAGGGGTCTCTGGAAACACCATATATTTT; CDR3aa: CASSGELTGVSGNTIYF
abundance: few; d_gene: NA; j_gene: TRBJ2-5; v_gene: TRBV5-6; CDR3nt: TGTGCCAGCAGCAGGAGGGGGGGGCAAGAGACCCAGTACTTC; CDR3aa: CASSRRGGQETQYF
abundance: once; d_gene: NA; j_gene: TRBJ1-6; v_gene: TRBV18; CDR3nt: TGTGCCAGCTCACCCGACGGGAATTCACCCCTCCACTTT; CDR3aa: CASSPDGNSPLHF
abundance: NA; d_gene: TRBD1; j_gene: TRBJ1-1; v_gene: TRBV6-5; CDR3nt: TGTGCCAGCAGGCCGGGACAGGGGAACACTGAAGCTTTCTTT; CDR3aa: CASRPGQGNTEAFF
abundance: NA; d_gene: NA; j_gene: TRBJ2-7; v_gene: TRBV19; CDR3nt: TGTGCCAGTAGTGGAGCGAAGTCAGGGGCTTACGAGCAGTACTTC; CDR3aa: CASSGAKSGAYEQYF
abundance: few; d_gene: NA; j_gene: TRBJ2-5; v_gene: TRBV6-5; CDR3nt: TGTGCCAGCAGTTACTCGGTGGCGGGTCGGGAGACCCAGTACTTC; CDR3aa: CASSYSVAGRETQYF
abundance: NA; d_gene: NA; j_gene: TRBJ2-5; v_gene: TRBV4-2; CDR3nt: TGTGCCAGCAGCCAAGAGGCCCAGGGAGGGGGCCAAGAGACCCAGTACTTC; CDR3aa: CASSQEAQGGGQETQYF
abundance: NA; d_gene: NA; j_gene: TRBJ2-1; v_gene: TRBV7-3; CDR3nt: TGTGCCAGCAGCCGCATACCAGGGAGCTCCTACAATGAGCAGTTCTTC; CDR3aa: CASSRIPGSSYNEQFF
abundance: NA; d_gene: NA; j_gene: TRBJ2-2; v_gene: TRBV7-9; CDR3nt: TGTGCCAGCAGCAGGTCTAGCGTCCCTACGAACACCGGGGAGCTGTTTTTT; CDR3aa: CASSRSSVPTNTGELFF
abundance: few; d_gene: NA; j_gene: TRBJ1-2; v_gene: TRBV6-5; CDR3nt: TGTGCCAGCAGTCCCTTAAGACTCAACTCCTATGGCTACACCTTC; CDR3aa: CASSPLRLNSYGYTF
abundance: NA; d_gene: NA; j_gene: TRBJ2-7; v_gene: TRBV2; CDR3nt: TGTGCCAGCAGTGACGAACAAGGTGACGAGCAGTACTTC; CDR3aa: CASSDEQGDEQYF
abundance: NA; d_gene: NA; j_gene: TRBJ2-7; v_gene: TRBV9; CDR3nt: TGTGCCAGCAGCAGAAGCGGCGTAAGCTCCTACGAGCAGTACTTC; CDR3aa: CASSRSGVSSYEQYF
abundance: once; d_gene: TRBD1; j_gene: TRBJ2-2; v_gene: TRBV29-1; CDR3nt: TGCAGCGCGCGAGGTACAGGGGGCGAGTTGTTTTTT; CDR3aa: CSARGTGGELFF
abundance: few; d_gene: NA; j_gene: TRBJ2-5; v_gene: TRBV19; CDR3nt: TGTGCCAGTAGTACACAGGGCGGAGAGACCCAGTACTTC; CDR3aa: CASSTQGGETQYF
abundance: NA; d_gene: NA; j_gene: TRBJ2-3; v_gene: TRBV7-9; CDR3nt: TGTGCCAGCAGCCCGCTAAGCGCTAGCACAGATACGCAGTATTTT; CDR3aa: CASSPLSASTDTQYF
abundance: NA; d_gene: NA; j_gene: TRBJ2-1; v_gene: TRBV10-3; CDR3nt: TGTGCCATCAGTGTGAGGGGTGGGGACAATGAGCAGTTCTTC; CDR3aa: CAISVRGGDNEQFF
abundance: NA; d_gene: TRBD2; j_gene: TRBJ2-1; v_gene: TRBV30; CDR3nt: TGTGCCTGGAGTTCCGGAGCGGGAGTGGGGTTCAATGAGCAGTTCTTC; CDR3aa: CAWSSGAGVGFNEQFF
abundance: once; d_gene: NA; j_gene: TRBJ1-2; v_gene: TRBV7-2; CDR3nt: TGTGCCAGCAGCTTAGAGGTCACCAGAATTAACTATGGCTACACCTTC; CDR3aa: CASSLEVTRINYGYTF
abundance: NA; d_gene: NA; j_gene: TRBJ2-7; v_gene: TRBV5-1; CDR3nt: TGCGCCAGCAGCTTGGCCGGCAGGGGAGGCTACGAGCAGTACTTC; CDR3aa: CASSLAGRGGYEQYF
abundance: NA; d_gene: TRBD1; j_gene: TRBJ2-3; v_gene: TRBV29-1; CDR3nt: TGCAGCGTTGTAACAGGGGGAGATACGCAGTATTTT; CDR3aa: CSVVTGGDTQYF
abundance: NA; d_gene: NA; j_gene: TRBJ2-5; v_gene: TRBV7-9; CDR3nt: TGTGCCAGCAGCCCGGACAGCGGGGAGACCCAGTACTTC; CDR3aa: CASSPDSGETQYF